What follows are 14 T cell receptor beta chains derived from one specimen sequenced in a study of T cell repertoires in cytomegalovirus infection. TCRdb used MiXCR to reprocess the reads, holding one entry per CDR3 protein. The sample yields around 450,000 distinct CDR3 sequences, about a third seen once. The sequenced sample was PBMCs. These receptors were obtained from a human donor in good health (CMV status not recorded). Some clones in this sample may be carry-over from other donors' samples.

To note about this clonotype: It may be a read error: a sequence one base away is much more abundant. The V call is TRBV20-1, the J call TRBJ1-6; TRBD1 aligns across 8 bases. The length of the CDR3 is 14 residues. Germline V CDR1 and CDR2: DFQATT, SNEGSKA (reference sequence). The V and J ends lost 5 bases and 9 bases, in that order; junction bases with no gene match: 9. CDR3 residues: CSALTGVSASPLHF. The CDR3 nucleotides are TGCAGTGCTTTGACAGGGGTGAGTGCTTCACCCCTCCACTTT.

Notes on this clonotype: A much more abundant neighbour one base away suggests this may be a read error. The conserved phenylalanine or tryptophan is not found at the CDR3 terminus, so this likely reflects a read error. The V and J genes are TRBV12-3 or TRBV12-4 and TRBJ2-7, with D possibly matching TRBD2 (5 bases). Trimming stripped 8 bases from V and 0 bases from J, with 5 bases between. This CDR3 has 11 residues. The CDR3 protein is CASGSSYEQYC. The CDR3 nucleotides read TGTGCCAGCGGGAGCTCCTACGAGCAGTACTGC.

V gene TRBV10-2 combines with J gene TRBJ2-1; 7 bases line up with TRBD1. With 1 base clipped from V and 6 bases from J, the junction kept 9 bases outside the gene matches. Germline values: CDR1 WSHSY, CDR2 SAAADI. There are 16 residues in the CDR3. CDR3: CASSEWMAGGRNEQFF. CDR3 bases: TGCGCCAGCAGTGAGTGGATGGCAGGGGGTCGCAATGAGCAGTTCTTC.

On this clonotype: A read error is possible here, since a much larger clone lies one base away. V gene TRBV7-2 combines with J gene TRBJ1-2; D is unresolved. CDR3 length: 12 amino acids. Germline V gives CDR1 SGHTA, CDR2 FQGNSA. CDR3: CASIPQGLRAAF. The DNA for the CDR3 is TGTGCCAGCATCCCTCAAGGGCTCCGGGCCGCCTTC.

With respect to this clonotype: Compared with germline, one end of the junction differs, possibly owing to a read error. The chain joins TRBV6-1 to TRBJ2-7; 8 bases are a match to TRBD1. There are 16 residues in the CDR3. Looked up from germline, CDR1 is MNHNS and CDR2 is SASEGT. The CDR3 coding sequence is TGTGCCATCAGTGAACTTTTGGGACAGGCAACCTACGAGCAGTACTTC. Protein sequence: CAISELLGQATYEQYF.

This clonotype came up a few times. The V and J genes are TRBV10-3 and TRBJ2-1; 12 bases are shared with TRBD2. Germline CDR1 reads ENHRY; CDR2 reads SYGVKD. Unmatched junction bases numbered 4, after V lost 0 bases and J lost 7 bases. This CDR3 region has 16 residues. The CDR3 here is CAISESTSGGINEQFF. The CDR3 nucleotides read TGTGCCATCAGTGAGTCCACTAGCGGGGGGATAAATGAGCAGTTCTTC.

The chain recombines TRBV9 with TRBJ2-5, with TRBD1 identical over 7 bases. The CDR3 is 13 amino acids. The trim removed 3 bases at V and 9 bases at J, leaving 8 bases unmatched. Germline CDR1 and CDR2: SGDLS and YYNGEE. The CDR3 nucleotides read TGTGCCAGCAGCGCGACAGGGCCCGGGGCCCAGTACTTC. Protein: CASSATGPGAQYF.

With regard to this clonotype: Compared with germline, one end of the junction differs, possibly owing to a read error. The chain employs TRBV6-2 or TRBV6-3 and TRBJ1-5; D is uncertain. CDR1 is MNHEY, CDR2 SVGEGT, per germline. This CDR3 is built from 13 residues. The CDR3 protein is CSSRLDGNQPQHF. The CDR3 DNA reads as TGTTCCAGCAGGCTCGATGGCAATCAGCCCCAGCATTTT.

The J gene is TRBJ1-4, the V gene TRBV28; D is perhaps TRBD1 (5 bases). V was cut by 2 bases and J by 6 bases, with 10 bases left in between. The V gene's germline CDR1 is MDHEN and CDR2 SYDVKM. The CDR3 covers 14 residues. CDR3 loop: CASSLTGVDEKLFF. CDR3 coding DNA: TGTGCCAGCAGTTTAACGGGGGTCGATGAAAAACTGTTTTTT.

This clonotype was picked up a small number of times. V gene TRBV27 combines with J gene TRBJ1-2; TRBD1 is a possible D gene (5 bases). CDR1 is MNHEY and CDR2 is SMNVEV in the germline V gene (reference sequence). The CDR3 sequence is 13 residues long. Deletions cut 1 base from V and 4 bases from J, with 7 bases between. The CDR3 region has the DNA TGTGCCAGCAGTTTATTAGGGACCTATGGCTACACCTTC. Translation gives CASSLLGTYGYTF.

V is TRBV11-2 and J is TRBJ2-1; 9 bases match TRBD1. This CDR3 region has 18 residues. The ends lost 5 bases at V and 4 bases at J; junction bases unmatched: 15. The germline gives CDR1 SGHAT, CDR2 FQNNGV. Here the CDR3 DNA reads TGTGCCAGCAGCGTTAGTCTGGGGGGGACAGGGTTATACAATGAGCAGTTCTTC. This codes for CASSVSLGGTGLYNEQFF. The full variable domain, in which reference TRBV11-2 and TRBJ2-1 provide the parts outside the CDR3, is EAGVAQSPRYKIIEKRQSVAFWCNPISGHATLYWYQQILGQGPKLLIQFQNNGVVDDSQLPKDRFSAERLKGVDSTLKIQPAKLEDSAVYLCASSVSLGGTGLYNEQFFGPGTRLTVL.

The table lists this clonotype with many counts. The V and J genes are TRBV2 and TRBJ1-1; the D gene is possibly TRBD1 (5 bases). The germline V and J ends were trimmed by 6 bases and 4 bases, with 12 bases remaining between them. The germline gives CDR1 SNHLY, CDR2 FYNNEI. CDR3 size: 13 residues. The CDR3 nucleotides read TGTGCCAGCAGCTCCCGCGGGGGCACTGAAGCTTTCTTT. Amino acid sequence: CASSSRGGTEAFF.

The rearrangement uses TRBV19 and TRBJ2-3; D remains unclear. V lost 1 base, J lost 0 bases, and 11 bases lay in between. The CDR3 contains 16 residues. Germline V gene sequence: CDR1 LNHDA, CDR2 SQIVND (reference sequence). CDR3 protein: CASSIGSADSTDTQYF. CDR3 bases: TGTGCCAGTAGTATAGGGTCGGCAGATAGCACAGATACGCAGTATTTT.

This clonotype was detected many times. The chain is built from TRBV7-2 and TRBJ1-3, with D maybe TRBD1 (5 bases). Trimming left V 4 bases short and J 0 bases short, with 7 bases between. The CDR3 runs to 14 residues. Germline assignment: CDR1 SGHTA and CDR2 FQGNSA. The CDR3 region has the DNA TGTGCCAGCAGCTCAGGGAGCTCTGGAAACACCATATATTTT. Translated: CASSSGSSGNTIYF. Supplemented by reference TRBV7-2 and TRBJ1-3, the full variable domain reads GAGVSQSPSNKVTEKGKDVELRCDPISGHTALYWYRQSLGQGLEFLIYFQGNSAPDKSGLPSDRFSAERTGGSVSTLTIQRTQQEDSAVYLCASSSGSSGNTIYFGEGSWLTVV.